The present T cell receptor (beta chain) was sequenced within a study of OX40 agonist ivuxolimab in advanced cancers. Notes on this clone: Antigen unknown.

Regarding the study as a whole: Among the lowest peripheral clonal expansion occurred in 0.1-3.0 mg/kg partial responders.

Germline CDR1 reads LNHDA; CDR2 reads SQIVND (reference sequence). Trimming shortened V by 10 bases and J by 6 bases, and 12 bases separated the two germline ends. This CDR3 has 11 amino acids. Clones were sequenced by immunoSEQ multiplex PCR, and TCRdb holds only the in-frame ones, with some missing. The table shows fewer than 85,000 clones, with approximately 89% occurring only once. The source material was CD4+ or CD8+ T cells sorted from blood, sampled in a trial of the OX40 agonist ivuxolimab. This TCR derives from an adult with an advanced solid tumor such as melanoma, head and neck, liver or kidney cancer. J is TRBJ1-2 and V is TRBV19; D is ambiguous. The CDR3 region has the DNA TGTGCCACCCCTGGGGTGAATGGCTACACCTTC. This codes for CATPGVNGYTF. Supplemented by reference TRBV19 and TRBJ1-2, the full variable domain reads DGGITQSPKYLFRKEGQNVTLSCEQNLNHDAMYWYRQDPGQGLRLIYYSQIVNDFQKGDIAEGYSVSREKKESFPLTVTSAQKNPTAFYLCATPGVNGYTFGSGTRLTVV.